This entry lists 10 T cell receptor beta chains sequenced from one sample in a study of spatial heterogeneity in lung cancer. A single record per CDR3 protein comes from TCRdb applying MiXCR to the 5' RACE reads. The data show approximately 40,000 distinct CDR3 sequences, roughly 8% seen once. Indicated time point: sample taken at primary tumor resection. TCRs were sequenced from unsorted whole RNA of tumor, nontumor lung or PBMC. Sequencing was performed on PBMCs, taken at surgery. Receptors were obtained from a male donor with early-stage non-small cell lung cancer.

This clonotype showed up many times. The chain combines TRBV11-2 with TRBJ2-1; the D gene is possibly TRBD2 (5 bases). Germline loops: CDR1 SGHAT, CDR2 FQNNGV. Trimming took off 0 bases at V and 2 bases at J, with 11 bases between the two ends. The CDR3 extends over 16 amino acids. The CDR3 spells CASSLDRGTPYNEQFF. CDR3 nucleotide sequence: TGTGCCAGCAGCTTAGACCGGGGTACTCCCTACAATGAGCAGTTCTTC.

This clonotype was recorded at least ten times. The gene calls are TRBV6-2 or TRBV6-3 and TRBJ2-3, with a weak D call TRBD2 (6 bases). The CDR3 is 14 amino acids. V shed 6 bases and J shed 6 bases, with 16 bases lying between them. The V gene's germline CDR1 is MNHEY and CDR2 SVGEGT. CDR3 DNA: TGTGCCAGCAGCCCGGACTACTCTACGGATACGCAGTATTTT. Translated: CASSPDYSTDTQYF.

This clonotype was seen at least ten times. The chain is built from TRBV7-2 and TRBJ2-2; TRBD1 matches at 10 bases. CDR1 is SGHTA, CDR2 FQGNSA, per germline. The CDR3 extends over 16 amino acids. The junction had 6 bases not matched to a gene; V was cut back by 5 bases and J by 3 bases. The chain's CDR3 is CASSIGQGVDTGELFF. The DNA for the CDR3 is TGTGCCAGCAGCATTGGACAGGGGGTGGACACCGGGGAGCTGTTTTTT.

This clonotype has at least ten counts. This chain joins TRBV7-2 and TRBJ2-1; D may be TRBD1 (7 bases). The length of the CDR3 is 16 residues. The germline V gene encodes CDR1 SGHTA and CDR2 FQGNSA. Trimming took 1 base from V and 4 from J, leaving 14 bases between them. The CDR3 DNA follows: TGTGCCAGCAGCTTAGGCACGACAGGGAGGTACAATGAGCAGTTCTTC. It codes for CASSLGTTGRYNEQFF.

At least ten counts were recorded for this clonotype. The V call is TRBV7-9, the J call TRBJ2-1, with TRBD2 identical over 8 bases. The ends lost 10 bases at V and 7 bases at J; junction bases unmatched: 12. The germline CDR1 and CDR2 sequences are SEHNR and FQNEAQ (reference sequence). The CDR3 extends over 14 amino acids. In DNA form, the CDR3 reads TGTGCCACCTTACTGTCGAGCGGGAGTAATGAGCAGTTCTTC. Protein product: CATLLSSGSNEQFF.

This clonotype was detected ten times or more. The chain links TRBV6-2 or TRBV6-3 to TRBJ2-7; the D gene could be TRBD1 or TRBD2 (5 bases each). Germline loops: CDR1 MNHEY, CDR2 SVGEGT. This CDR3 has 15 amino acids. Trimming shortened V by 4 bases and J by 2 bases, and 15 bases separated the two germline ends. The CDR3 is CASSWGSTGPYEQYV. CDR3 nucleotides: TGTGCCAGCAGTTGGGGATCAACGGGGCCCTACGAGCAGTACGTC.

At least ten counts were recorded for this clonotype. The chain uses TRBV5-1 and TRBJ2-5; 11 nucleotides match TRBD2. From germline, CDR1 is SGHRS and CDR2 YFSETQ. With 7 bases clipped from V and 5 bases from J, the junction kept 10 bases outside the gene matches. This CDR3 contains 15 residues. Here the CDR3 reads CASFWTSGSGETQYF. CDR3 coding DNA: TGCGCCAGCTTTTGGACTAGCGGGTCGGGGGAGACCCAGTACTTC.

This clonotype has only one observation. This may arise from a read error, as a much more abundant clone is one base away. This chain links TRBV7-9 with TRBJ1-4, with D unclear. Trimming pared 5 bases from V and 8 bases from J, leaving 12 bases between. This CDR3 spans 13 amino acids. Germline V lookup: CDR1 SEHNR, CDR2 FQNEAQ (reference sequence). The CDR3 sequence: CASSPPIAEKLFF. DNA of the CDR3: TGTGCCAGCAGCCCCCCGATTGCCGAAAAACTGTTTTTT.

This clonotype came up many times. The CDR3: CASSGGQSSFGDTEAFF. The CDR3 DNA reads as TGTGCCAGCAGTGGTGGACAGTCATCCTTTGGTGACACTGAAGCTTTCTTT. The chain links TRBV12-3 or TRBV12-4 to TRBJ1-1, with D possibly being TRBD1 (6 bases). Trimming removed 5 bases from V and 3 bases from J, with 22 bases in between. This CDR3 is 17 amino acids long.

This clonotype was counted only a few times. The rearrangement links TRBV12-3 or TRBV12-4 to TRBJ2-3; 9 bases line up with TRBD2. V lost 5 bases and J lost 0; bases outside the gene matches: 9. CDR3 length equals 17 residues. The CDR3 loop reads CASSKSGGPYSTDTQYF. For the CDR3, the DNA is TGTGCCAGCAGTAAAAGCGGGGGGCCCTATAGCACAGATACGCAGTATTTT.